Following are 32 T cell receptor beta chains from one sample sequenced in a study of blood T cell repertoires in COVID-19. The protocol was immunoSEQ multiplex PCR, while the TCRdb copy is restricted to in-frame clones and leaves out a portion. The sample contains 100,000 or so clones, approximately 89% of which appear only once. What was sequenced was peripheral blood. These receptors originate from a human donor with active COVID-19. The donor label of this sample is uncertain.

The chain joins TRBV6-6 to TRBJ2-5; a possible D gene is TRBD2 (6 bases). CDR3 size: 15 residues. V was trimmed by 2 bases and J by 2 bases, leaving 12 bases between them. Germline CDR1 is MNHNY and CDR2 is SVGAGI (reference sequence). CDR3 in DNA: TGTGCCAGCAGTTACGGTCGGCGGGGACAAGAGACCCAGTACTTC. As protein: CASSYGRRGQETQYF.

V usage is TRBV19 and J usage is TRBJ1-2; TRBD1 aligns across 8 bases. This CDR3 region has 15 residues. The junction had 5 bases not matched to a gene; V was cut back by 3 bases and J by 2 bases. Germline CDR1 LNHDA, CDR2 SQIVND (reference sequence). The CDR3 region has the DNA TGTGCCAGTAGTATGGGGACAGGCGAGAACTATGGCTACACCTTC. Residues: CASSMGTGENYGYTF.

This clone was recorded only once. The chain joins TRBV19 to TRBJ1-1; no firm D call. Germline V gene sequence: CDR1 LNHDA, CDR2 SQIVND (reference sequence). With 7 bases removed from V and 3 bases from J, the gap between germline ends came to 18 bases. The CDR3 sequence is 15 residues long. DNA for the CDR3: TGTGCCAGTACCTACCTTCGAACAGCCGACACTGAAGCTTTCTTT. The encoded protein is CASTYLRTADTEAFF.

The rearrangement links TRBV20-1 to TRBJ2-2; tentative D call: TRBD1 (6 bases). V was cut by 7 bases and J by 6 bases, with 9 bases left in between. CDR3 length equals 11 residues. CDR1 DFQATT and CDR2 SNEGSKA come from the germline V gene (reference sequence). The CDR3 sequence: CSVAGAGELFF. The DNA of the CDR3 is TGCAGTGTGGCAGGGGCCGGGGAGCTGTTTTTT.

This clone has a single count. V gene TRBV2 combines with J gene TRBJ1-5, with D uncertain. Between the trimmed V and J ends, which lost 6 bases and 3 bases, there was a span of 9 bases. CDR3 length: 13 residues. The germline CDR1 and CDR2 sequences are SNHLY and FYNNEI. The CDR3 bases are TGTGCCAGCAGCAACAGACCCAATCAGCCCCAGCATTTT. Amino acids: CASSNRPNQPQHF.

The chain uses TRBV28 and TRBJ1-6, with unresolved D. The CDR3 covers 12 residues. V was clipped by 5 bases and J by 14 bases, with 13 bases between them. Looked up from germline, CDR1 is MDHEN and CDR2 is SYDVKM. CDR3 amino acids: CASSNIGVTLHF. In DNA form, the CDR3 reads TGTGCCAGCAGTAACATTGGTGTGACCCTCCACTTT.

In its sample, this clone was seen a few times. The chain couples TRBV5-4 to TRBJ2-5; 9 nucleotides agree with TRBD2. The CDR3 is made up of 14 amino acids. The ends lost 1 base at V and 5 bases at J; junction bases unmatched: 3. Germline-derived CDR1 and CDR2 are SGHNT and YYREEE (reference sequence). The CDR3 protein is CASSLQAGGETQYF. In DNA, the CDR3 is TGTGCCAGCAGCTTGCAAGCGGGGGGTGAGACCCAGTACTTC.

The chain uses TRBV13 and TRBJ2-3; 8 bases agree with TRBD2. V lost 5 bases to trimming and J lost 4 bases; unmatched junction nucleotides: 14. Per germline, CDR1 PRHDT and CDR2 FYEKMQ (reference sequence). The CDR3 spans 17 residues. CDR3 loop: CASSVRPGGAISDTQYF. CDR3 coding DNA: TGTGCCAGCAGCGTCCGACCCGGGGGGGCGATCTCAGATACGCAGTATTTT.

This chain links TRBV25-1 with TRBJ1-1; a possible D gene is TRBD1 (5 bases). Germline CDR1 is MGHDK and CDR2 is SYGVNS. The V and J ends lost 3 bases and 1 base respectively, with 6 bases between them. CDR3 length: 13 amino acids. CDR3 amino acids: CASSDRGNTEAFF. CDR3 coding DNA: TGTGCCAGCAGTGATAGGGGGAACACTGAAGCTTTCTTT.

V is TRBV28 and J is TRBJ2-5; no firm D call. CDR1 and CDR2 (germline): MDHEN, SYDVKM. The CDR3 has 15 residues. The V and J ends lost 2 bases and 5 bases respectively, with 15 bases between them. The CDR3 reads CASSLGGSSKETQYF. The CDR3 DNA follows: TGTGCCAGCAGTTTAGGCGGTTCCTCAAAGGAGACCCAGTACTTC.

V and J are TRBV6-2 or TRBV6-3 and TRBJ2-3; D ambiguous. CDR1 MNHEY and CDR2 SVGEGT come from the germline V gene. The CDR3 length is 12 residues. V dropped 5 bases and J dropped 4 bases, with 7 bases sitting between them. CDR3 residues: CASSAPSDTQYF. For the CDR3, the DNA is TGTGCCAGCAGTGCGCCTTCAGATACGCAGTATTTT.

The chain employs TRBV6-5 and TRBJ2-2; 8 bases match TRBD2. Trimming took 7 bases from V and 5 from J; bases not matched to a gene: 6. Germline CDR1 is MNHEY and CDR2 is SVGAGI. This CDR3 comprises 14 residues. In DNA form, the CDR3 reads TGTGCCAGCAATCCGGGGGGGCCGACCGGGGAGCTGTTTTTT. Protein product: CASNPGGPTGELFF.

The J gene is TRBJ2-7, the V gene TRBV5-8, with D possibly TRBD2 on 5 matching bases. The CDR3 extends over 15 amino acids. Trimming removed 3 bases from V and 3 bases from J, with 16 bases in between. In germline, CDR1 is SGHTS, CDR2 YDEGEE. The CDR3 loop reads CASSSRGAQLYEQYF. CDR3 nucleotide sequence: TGTGCCAGCAGCTCCCGGGGAGCCCAACTCTACGAGCAGTACTTC. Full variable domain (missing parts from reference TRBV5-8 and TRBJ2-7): EAGVTQSPTHLIKTRGQQATLRCSPISGHTSVYWYQQALGLGLQFLLWYDEGEERNRGNFPPRFSGRQFPNYSSELNVNALELEDSALYLCASSSRGAQLYEQYFGPGTRLTVT.

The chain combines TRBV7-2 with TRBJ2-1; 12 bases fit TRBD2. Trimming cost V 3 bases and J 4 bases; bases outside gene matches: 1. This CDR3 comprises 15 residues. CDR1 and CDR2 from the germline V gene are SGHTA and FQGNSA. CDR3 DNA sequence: TGTGCCAGCAGCTTGACTAGCGGGGGTTACAATGAGCAGTTCTTC. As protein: CASSLTSGGYNEQFF.

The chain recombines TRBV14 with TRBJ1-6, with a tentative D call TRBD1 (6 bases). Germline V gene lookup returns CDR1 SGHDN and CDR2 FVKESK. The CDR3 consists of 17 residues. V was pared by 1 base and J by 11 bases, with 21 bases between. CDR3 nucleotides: TGTGCCAGCAGCCAAGCGGCGGCAGGGGATAGTTTCCCACCCCTCCACTTT. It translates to CASSQAAAGDSFPPLHF.

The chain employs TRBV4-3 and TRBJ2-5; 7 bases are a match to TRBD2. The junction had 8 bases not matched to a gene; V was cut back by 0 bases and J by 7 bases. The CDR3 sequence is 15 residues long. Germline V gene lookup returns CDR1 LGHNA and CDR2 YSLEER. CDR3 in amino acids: CASSQDREGLRTQYF. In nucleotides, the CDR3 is TGCGCCAGCAGCCAAGATAGGGAGGGCCTGCGGACCCAGTACTTC.

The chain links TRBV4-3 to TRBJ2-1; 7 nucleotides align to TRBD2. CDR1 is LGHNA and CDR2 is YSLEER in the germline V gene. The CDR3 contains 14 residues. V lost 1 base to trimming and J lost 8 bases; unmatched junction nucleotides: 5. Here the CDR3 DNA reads TGCGCCAGCAGCCAAGGTGCAGGGAGGGATGAGCAGTTCTTC. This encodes CASSQGAGRDEQFF.

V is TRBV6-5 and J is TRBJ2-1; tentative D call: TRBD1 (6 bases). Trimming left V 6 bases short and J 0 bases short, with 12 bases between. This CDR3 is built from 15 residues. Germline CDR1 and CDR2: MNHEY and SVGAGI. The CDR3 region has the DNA TGTGCCAGCAGCCTCGGACAGAGCTCCTACAATGAGCAGTTCTTC. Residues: CASSLGQSSYNEQFF.

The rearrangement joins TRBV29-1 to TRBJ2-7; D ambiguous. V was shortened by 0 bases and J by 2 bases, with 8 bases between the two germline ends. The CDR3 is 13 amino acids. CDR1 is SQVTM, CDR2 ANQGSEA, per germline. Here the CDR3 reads CSVEDGGAYEQYF. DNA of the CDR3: TGCAGCGTTGAAGATGGCGGAGCCTACGAGCAGTACTTC.

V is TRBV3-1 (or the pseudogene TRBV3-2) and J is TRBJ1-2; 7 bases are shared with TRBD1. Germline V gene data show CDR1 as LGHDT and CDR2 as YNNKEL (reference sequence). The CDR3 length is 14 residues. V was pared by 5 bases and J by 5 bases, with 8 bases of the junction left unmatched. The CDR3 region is CASSSRGARYGYTF. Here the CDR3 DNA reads TGTGCCAGCAGCTCCAGGGGGGCGCGGTATGGCTACACCTTC.

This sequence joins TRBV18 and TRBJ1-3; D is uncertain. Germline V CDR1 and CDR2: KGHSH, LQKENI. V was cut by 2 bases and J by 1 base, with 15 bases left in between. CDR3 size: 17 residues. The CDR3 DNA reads TGTGCCAGCTCACCATTATTTTCCCCCACATCTGGAAACACCATATATTTT. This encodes CASSPLFSPTSGNTIYF.

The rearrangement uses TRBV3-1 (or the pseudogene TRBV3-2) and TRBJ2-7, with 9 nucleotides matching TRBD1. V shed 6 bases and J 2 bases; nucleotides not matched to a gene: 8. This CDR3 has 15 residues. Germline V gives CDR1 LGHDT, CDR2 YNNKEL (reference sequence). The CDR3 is CASSPGQGRAYEQYF. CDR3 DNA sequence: TGTGCCAGCAGTCCTGGACAGGGGAGAGCCTACGAGCAGTACTTC.

CDR3 sequence: CASSPGRSLDTGELFF. In DNA form, the CDR3 reads TGCGCCAGCAGCCCCGGGAGAAGTCTGGACACCGGGGAGCTGTTTTTT. The chain is built from TRBV5-1 and TRBJ2-2; tentative D call: TRBD2 (6 bases). There are 16 residues in the CDR3. The ends were cut back, 4 bases at V and 3 bases at J, with 16 bases in the middle. Per the germline V gene, CDR1 is SGHRS and CDR2 is YFSETQ. Full variable domain (missing parts from reference TRBV5-1 and TRBJ2-2): KAGVTQTPRYLIKTRGQQVTLSCSPISGHRSVSWYQQTPGQGLQFLFEYFSETQRNKGNFPGRFSGRQFSNSRSEMNVSTLELGDSALYLCASSPGRSLDTGELFFGEGSRLTVL.

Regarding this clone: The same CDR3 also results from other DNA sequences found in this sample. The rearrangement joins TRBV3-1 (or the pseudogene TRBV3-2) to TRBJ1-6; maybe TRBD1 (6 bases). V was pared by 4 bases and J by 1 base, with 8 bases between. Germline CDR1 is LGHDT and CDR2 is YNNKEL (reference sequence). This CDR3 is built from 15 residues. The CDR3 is CASSPQGSYNSPLHF. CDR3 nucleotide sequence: TGTGCCAGCAGCCCGCAGGGGTCCTATAATTCACCCCTCCACTTT.

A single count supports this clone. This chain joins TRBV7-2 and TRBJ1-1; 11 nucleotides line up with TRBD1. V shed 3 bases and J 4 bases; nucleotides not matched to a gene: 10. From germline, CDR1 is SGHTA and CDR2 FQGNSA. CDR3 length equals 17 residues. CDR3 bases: TGTGCCAGCAGCTTTAATTCCGGGACAGGGGGGTCCACTGAAGCTTTCTTT. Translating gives CASSFNSGTGGSTEAFF.

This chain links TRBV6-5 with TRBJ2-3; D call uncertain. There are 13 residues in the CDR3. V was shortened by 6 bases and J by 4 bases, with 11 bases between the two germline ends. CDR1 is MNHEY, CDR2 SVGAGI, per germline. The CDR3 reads CASRHTRADTQYF. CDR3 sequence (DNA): TGTGCCAGCAGGCACACACGGGCAGATACGCAGTATTTT.

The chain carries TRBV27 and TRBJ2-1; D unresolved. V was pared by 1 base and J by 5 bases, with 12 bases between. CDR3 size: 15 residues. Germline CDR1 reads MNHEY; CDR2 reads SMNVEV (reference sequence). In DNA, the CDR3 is TGTGCCAGCAGTTTATTGGGCGAGATCGACAATGAGCAGTTCTTC. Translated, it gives CASSLLGEIDNEQFF.

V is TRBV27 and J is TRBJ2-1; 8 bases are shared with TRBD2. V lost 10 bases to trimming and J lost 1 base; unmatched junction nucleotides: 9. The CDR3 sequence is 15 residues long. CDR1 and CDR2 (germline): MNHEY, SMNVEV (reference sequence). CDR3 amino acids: CATQGIAGSYNEQFF. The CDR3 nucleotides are TGTGCCACCCAAGGGATAGCGGGGTCCTACAATGAGCAGTTCTTC.

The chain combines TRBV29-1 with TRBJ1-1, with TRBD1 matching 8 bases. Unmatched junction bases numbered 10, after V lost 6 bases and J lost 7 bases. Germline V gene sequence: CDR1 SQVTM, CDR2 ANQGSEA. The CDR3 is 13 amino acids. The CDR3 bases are TGCAGCGTAACGACAGGGGCCCTCTTTGAAGCTTTCTTT. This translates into CSVTTGALFEAFF.

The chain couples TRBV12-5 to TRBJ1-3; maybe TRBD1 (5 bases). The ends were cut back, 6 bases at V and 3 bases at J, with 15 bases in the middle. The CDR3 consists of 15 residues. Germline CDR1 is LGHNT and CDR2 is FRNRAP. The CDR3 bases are TGTGCTAGTGGCTCCCCGGGGGAAGATGGAAACACCATATATTTT. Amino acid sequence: CASGSPGEDGNTIYF.

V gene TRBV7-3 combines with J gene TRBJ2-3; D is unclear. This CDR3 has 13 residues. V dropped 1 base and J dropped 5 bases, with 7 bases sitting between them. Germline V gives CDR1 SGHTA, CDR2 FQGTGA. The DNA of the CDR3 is TGTGCCAGCAGCTTAAGAGTGCAAGATACGCAGTATTTT. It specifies CASSLRVQDTQYF.

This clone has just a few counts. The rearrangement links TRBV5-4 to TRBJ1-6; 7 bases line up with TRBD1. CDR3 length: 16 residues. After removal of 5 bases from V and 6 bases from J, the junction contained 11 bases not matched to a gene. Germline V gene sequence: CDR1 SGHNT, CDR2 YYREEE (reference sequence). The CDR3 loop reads CASRSDRERGNSPLHF. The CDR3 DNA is TGTGCCAGCAGGTCCGACAGGGAAAGGGGTAATTCACCCCTCCACTTT.